Following are 16 T cell receptor beta chains from one sample sequenced in a study of CD8 T cells in Susac syndrome (dated by TCRdb to the late 2010s). Libraries were built with the immunoSEQ multiplex PCR assay. RNA was extracted using the RNeasy kit, and about 0.45 to 1 ug of the RNA was reverse transcribed with random hexamers. The public reads were reprocessed in TCRdb via fastp at Q25 and MiXCR, keeping in-frame beta chains. Identical CDR3 proteins give one entry, which carries the most common genes and DNA. Within this sample are 75,000 or so distinct CDR3 sequences, with 94% of them counted one time only. Together, the top ten hold roughly 1% of the sample. The sample comprised CD8+ T cells from PBMCs. The receptors were sampled from a human donor with Susac syndrome.

The chain links TRBV4-3 to TRBJ2-2; D is perhaps TRBD1 or TRBD2 (6 bases each). The germline CDR1 and CDR2 sequences are LGHNA and YSLEER. V shed 1 base and J shed 9 bases, with 12 bases lying between them. The CDR3 runs to 14 residues. The CDR3 protein is CASSQGGGGRELFF. The CDR3, as DNA: TGCGCCAGCAGCCAAGGTGGAGGGGGGCGGGAGCTGTTTTTT.

The V call is TRBV5-6, the J call TRBJ2-6, with D unresolved. V was pared by 0 bases and J by 1 base, with 11 bases between. Germline V lookup: CDR1 SGHDT, CDR2 YYEEEE. The CDR3 covers 17 residues. CDR3 sequence: CASSLVLPMSGANVLTF. The DNA of the CDR3 is TGTGCCAGCAGCTTGGTCCTTCCGATGTCTGGGGCCAACGTCCTGACTTTC.

The chain carries TRBV5-6 and TRBJ1-2; D is perhaps TRBD1 (6 bases). V was trimmed by 1 base and J by 5 bases, leaving 12 bases between them. Germline CDR1 SGHDT, CDR2 YYEEEE. This CDR3 is 14 amino acids long. The CDR3 protein is CASSLMTGGYGYTF. The CDR3 DNA is TGTGCCAGCAGCTTGATGACAGGAGGGTATGGCTACACCTTC.

This clonotype was seen just once. The chain joins TRBV4-2 to TRBJ1-1, with D unclear. V lost 1 base and J 5 bases, leaving 8 bases between the germline ends. The CDR3 runs to 13 residues. From germline, CDR1 is LGHNA and CDR2 YNFKEQ. CDR3 sequence reads: CASSQVGETEAFF. The CDR3 DNA reads TGTGCCAGCAGCCAAGTTGGGGAGACTGAAGCTTTCTTT.

The chain recombines TRBV12-5 with TRBJ2-7; no firm D call. The CDR3 is 12 residues long. With 7 bases removed from V and 5 bases from J, the gap between germline ends came to 12 bases. Germline V gene sequence: CDR1 LGHNT, CDR2 FRNRAP. CDR3 sequence reads: CASVVVFDEQYF. The CDR3, as DNA: TGTGCTAGTGTGGTAGTATTCGACGAGCAGTACTTC.

The chain uses TRBV14 and TRBJ1-2, with 8 bases aligning to TRBD1. This CDR3 has 18 residues. Germline CDR1 SGHDN, CDR2 FVKESK. Unmatched junction bases numbered 19, after V lost 5 bases and J lost 5 bases. The chain's CDR3 is CASSMKIRGLTPAYGYTF. The CDR3 DNA is TGTGCCAGCAGCATGAAGATCAGGGGGCTGACACCCGCGTATGGCTACACCTTC. The entire variable domain, with the rest obtained from reference TRBV14 and TRBJ1-2, is as follows: EAGVTQFPSHSVIEKGQTVTLRCDPISGHDNLYWYRRVMGKEIKFLLHFVKESKQDESGMPNNRFLAERTGGTYSTLKVQPAELEDSGVYFCASSMKIRGLTPAYGYTFGSGTRLTVV.

The rearrangement uses TRBV7-9 and TRBJ1-2; 7 bases align to TRBD1. CDR3 length equals 16 residues. CDR1 SEHNR and CDR2 FQNEAQ come from the germline V gene (reference sequence). V lost 5 bases, J lost 2 bases, and 11 bases stayed unmatched. The CDR3 region has the DNA TGTGCCAGCAGCGCCGGGACAGCGAGGCCCAACTATGGCTACACCTTC. Its protein is CASSAGTARPNYGYTF.

V is TRBV7-2 and J is TRBJ2-7, with D possibly being TRBD1 or TRBD2 (5 bases each). The CDR3 covers 14 residues. Germline V gives CDR1 SGHTA, CDR2 FQGNSA. Trimming removed 4 bases at V and 2 bases at J, with 12 bases between. The CDR3 nucleotides read TGTGCCAGCAGCTCCACCGGGGCGACCTACGAGCAGTACTTC. Translating it yields CASSSTGATYEQYF. The complete variable domain, with remaining parts taken from reference TRBV7-2 and TRBJ2-7, reads GAGVSQSPSNKVTEKGKDVELRCDPISGHTALYWYRQSLGQGLEFLIYFQGNSAPDKSGLPSDRFSAERTGGSVSTLTIQRTQQEDSAVYLCASSSTGATYEQYFGPGTRLTVT.

This clonotype was found once. This chain uses TRBV5-1 with TRBJ1-3; D is uncertain. The V gene's germline CDR1 is SGHRS and CDR2 YFSETQ. V lost 6 bases, J lost 1 base, and 2 bases lay in between. The length of the CDR3 is 11 residues. The DNA for the CDR3 is TGCGCCAGCATGTCTGGAAACACCATATATTTT. This translates into CASMSGNTIYF.

Only one count was recorded for this clonotype. V usage is TRBV5-6 and J usage is TRBJ2-1; 9 bases agree with TRBD2. Germline CDR1 is SGHDT and CDR2 is YYEEEE. This CDR3 has 12 amino acids. V lost 2 bases, J lost 16 bases, and 7 bases stayed unmatched. The CDR3 sequence is CASSFEAGGTFF. CDR3 DNA sequence: TGTGCCAGCAGCTTCGAAGCGGGGGGAACTTTCTTC. The whole variable domain, filled in from reference TRBV5-6 and TRBJ2-1, reads DAGVTQSPTHLIKTRGQQVTLRCSPKSGHDTVSWYQQALGQGPQFIFQYYEEEERQRGNFPDRFSGHQFPNYSSELNVNALLLGDSALYLCASSFEAGGTFFGPGTRLTVL.

V usage is TRBV4-3 and J usage is TRBJ2-2, with 11 positions matching TRBD2. Germline-derived CDR1 and CDR2 are LGHNA and YSLEER. CDR3 length: 15 amino acids. V lost 3 bases to trimming and J lost 3 bases; unmatched junction nucleotides: 0. CDR3 sequence reads: CASSQTSGDTGELFF. For the CDR3, the DNA is TGCGCCAGCAGCCAGACTAGCGGGGACACCGGGGAGCTGTTTTTT.

CDR3 sequence: CASSLLASDTQYF. Here the CDR3 DNA reads TGTGCCAGCAGTCTGCTGGCCTCAGATACGCAGTATTTT. This chain connects TRBV7-8 to TRBJ2-3; D is unresolved. The V and J ends lost 6 bases and 4 bases respectively, with 11 bases between them. Germline values: CDR1 SGHVS, CDR2 FQNEAQ. This CDR3 spans 13 amino acids. Full variable domain (outside the CDR3, taken from reference TRBV7-8 and TRBJ2-3): GAGVSQSPRYKVAKRGQDVALRCDPISGHVSLFWYQQALGQGPEFLTYFQNEAQLDKSGLPSDRFFAERPEGSVSTLKIQRTQQEDSAVYLCASSLLASDTQYFGPGTRLTVL.

This clonotype has a single count. The chain employs TRBV6-6 and TRBJ2-1, with D unclear. Germline CDR1 reads MNHNY; CDR2 reads SVGAGI (reference sequence). The germline V and J ends were trimmed by 1 base and 9 bases, with 7 bases remaining between them. The CDR3 loop spans 12 amino acids. DNA for the CDR3: TGTGCCAGCAGTTACTATTTTGTTGAGCAGTTCTTC. This translates into CASSYYFVEQFF.

The V and J genes are TRBV19 and TRBJ2-1; perhaps TRBD1 as D (6 bases). V was trimmed by 9 bases and J by 8 bases, leaving 17 bases between them. This CDR3 region has 13 residues. Germline V gene lookup returns CDR1 LNHDA and CDR2 SQIVND (reference sequence). The CDR3 loop is CASKRKGQYEQFF. The CDR3 bases are TGTGCCAGCAAAAGGAAGGGACAATATGAGCAGTTCTTC.

The chain joins TRBV4-3 to TRBJ2-5; D gene ambiguous. CDR3 length: 14 residues. V lost 0 bases and J lost 5, with 10 bases in between. From germline, CDR1 is LGHNA and CDR2 YSLEER. CDR3 region: CASSQDRIVETQYF. The CDR3 nucleotides are TGCGCCAGCAGCCAAGACAGAATTGTGGAGACCCAGTACTTC.

This clonotype was detected only once. This chain uses TRBV10-2 with TRBJ2-1; possibly TRBD1 or TRBD2 for D (5 bases each). The CDR3 sequence is 14 residues long. The V end lost 7 bases, the J end lost 8 bases, and 18 bases lay between the germline ends. Looked up from germline, CDR1 is WSHSY and CDR2 is SAAADI. The CDR3 loop is CASTKGPYVDEQFF. Here the CDR3 DNA reads TGCGCCAGCACTAAGGGACCCTACGTGGATGAGCAGTTCTTC.